This TCR beta chain was sequenced during a study of blood T cell repertoires in COVID-19. V dropped 4 bases and J dropped 4 bases, with 11 bases sitting between them. Germline V CDR1 and CDR2: LGHDT, YNNKEL (reference sequence). The CDR3 is 13 residues long. Assay: immunoSEQ multiplex PCR; the TCRdb copy retains only in-frame clones and omits some. This sample yields 250,000 or so clones, of which 70% to 90% are seen a single time; approximately 2.3% belongs to the top ten. The clonotype originates from a woman aged 40 to 50 with acute COVID-19. The source material was PBMCs or T cells enriched from blood (not recorded which). This chain joins TRBV3-1 (or the pseudogene TRBV3-2) and TRBJ2-7; TRBD1 is a possible D gene (6 bases). The CDR3 DNA is TGTGCCAGCAGCCGTACTACAGGGTACGAGCAGTACTTC. It encodes CASSRTTGYEQYF.